What follows are 32 T cell receptor beta chains derived from one specimen sequenced in a study of blood T cell repertoires in COVID-19. TCRdb's table, derived via immunoSEQ multiplex PCR, lists solely in-frame clones and lacks some. The profile shows roughly 280,000 clones, roughly 80% of them singletons. Sample: peripheral blood. The receptors stem from a man between 60 and 75 years old who had recovered from COVID-19.

CDR3 sequence reads: CASSQGAGIGAANTGELFF. The CDR3 DNA sequence: TGCGCCAGCAGCCAAGGTGCGGGGATAGGGGCCGCGAACACCGGGGAGCTGTTTTTT. The gene calls are TRBV4-1 and TRBJ2-2; maybe TRBD2 (6 bases). From germline, CDR1 is MGHRA and CDR2 YSYEKL. CDR3 size: 19 residues. Trimming pared 1 base from V and 0 bases from J, leaving 18 bases between.

The chain links TRBV10-3 to TRBJ2-1; 9 nucleotides agree with TRBD1. Trimming cost V 9 bases and J 5 bases; bases outside gene matches: 8. The germline V gene has CDR1 ENHRY and CDR2 SYGVKD. The CDR3 extends over 14 amino acids. The CDR3 loop reads CAIQGQGQHNEQFF. In DNA form, the CDR3 reads TGTGCCATTCAAGGACAGGGGCAACACAATGAGCAGTTCTTC.

This chain joins TRBV7-2 and TRBJ1-3; D is uncertain. The CDR3 is 14 amino acids. Germline V gene data show CDR1 as SGHTA and CDR2 as FQGNSA. The V end lost 7 bases, the J end lost 0 bases, and 10 bases lay between the germline ends. The CDR3 region has the DNA TGTGCCAGCACCCTGGCCCACTCTGGAAACACCATATATTTT. Translation gives CASTLAHSGNTIYF.

This clone was observed once. In DNA form, the CDR3 reads TGTGCCAGCAGGCGGGACAGGGACAATTCACCCCTCCACTTT. It is translated as CASRRDRDNSPLHF. The chain uses TRBV2 and TRBJ1-6; 9 bases fit TRBD1. V gave up 6 bases and J gave up 7 bases; unmatched junction bases: 4. Germline CDR1 reads SNHLY; CDR2 reads FYNNEI. The CDR3 sequence is 14 residues long.

The genes are TRBV6-2 or TRBV6-3 and TRBJ1-2; 11 nucleotides align to TRBD1. This CDR3 contains 14 residues. The ends lost 6 bases at V and 3 bases at J; junction bases unmatched: 3. Germline V gene sequence: CDR1 MNHEY, CDR2 SVGEGT. The CDR3 DNA is TGTGCCAGCAGCCGGACAGGGGGCGACTATGGCTACACCTTC. It is translated as CASSRTGGDYGYTF.

The chain employs TRBV19 and TRBJ1-1; D is undetermined. In germline, CDR1 is LNHDA, CDR2 SQIVND (reference sequence). This CDR3 comprises 16 residues. V gave up 3 bases and J gave up 0 bases, with 14 bases separating them. The CDR3 nucleotides read TGTGCCAGTAGTATTATCCAGAAATCGATGAACACTGAAGCTTTCTTT. Amino acid sequence: CASSIIQKSMNTEAFF.

Many counts were recorded for this clone. The genes are TRBV18 and TRBJ2-2, with D unclear. The length of the CDR3 is 15 residues. CDR1 and CDR2 from the germline V gene are KGHSH and LQKENI. Trimming removed 6 bases at V and 0 bases at J, with 11 bases between. Here the CDR3 DNA reads TGTGCCAGCTCCCCCGGTGTTCCGAACACCGGGGAGCTGTTTTTT. It is translated as CASSPGVPNTGELFF.

This clone was observed a handful of times. The V and J genes are TRBV30 and TRBJ1-5; 8 bases align to TRBD1. Trimming cost V 3 bases and J 6 bases; bases outside gene matches: 7. The CDR3 length is 14 residues. Per the germline V gene, CDR1 is GTSNPN and CDR2 is SVGIG (reference sequence). The CDR3 reads CAWSLDRVGQPQHF. The DNA for the CDR3 is TGTGCCTGGAGCTTGGACAGGGTCGGTCAGCCCCAGCATTTT.

This sequence joins TRBV14 and TRBJ1-1; TRBD1 is a possible D gene (5 bases). Germline-derived CDR1 and CDR2 are SGHDN and FVKESK. Trimming removed 9 bases at V and 5 bases at J, with 25 bases between. The CDR3 is 16 amino acids. CDR3 in DNA: TGTGCCAGAGAGCAGGGTGCTCGCAGACGGGGGACTGAAGCTTTCTTT. It specifies CAREQGARRRGTEAFF.

The J gene is TRBJ2-1, the V gene TRBV19; D gene ambiguous. This CDR3 comprises 11 residues. Germline values: CDR1 LNHDA, CDR2 SQIVND (reference sequence). Deletions cut 3 bases from V and 7 bases from J, with 4 bases between. CDR3 in DNA: TGTGCCAGTAGTATTCTGAATGAGCAGTTCTTC. This encodes CASSILNEQFF.

The chain combines TRBV14 with TRBJ2-5, with TRBD1 matching 9 bases. Germline CDR1 reads SGHDN; CDR2 reads FVKESK. The trim removed 4 bases at V and 7 bases at J, leaving 13 bases unmatched. CDR3 size: 16 residues. In nucleotides, the CDR3 is TGTGCCAGCAGCCTAGAGGGACAGGGAACGTTCACGACCCAGTACTTC. It codes for CASSLEGQGTFTTQYF. Complete variable domain (other parts from reference TRBV14 and TRBJ2-5): EAGVTQFPSHSVIEKGQTVTLRCDPISGHDNLYWYRRVMGKEIKFLLHFVKESKQDESGMPNNRFLAERTGGTYSTLKVQPAELEDSGVYFCASSLEGQGTFTTQYFGPGTRLLVL.

The chain is built from TRBV27 and TRBJ2-7; 10 positions match TRBD1. Trimming cost V 8 bases and J 3 bases; bases outside gene matches: 4. Germline CDR1 reads MNHEY; CDR2 reads SMNVEV (reference sequence). This CDR3 has 13 amino acids. Here the CDR3 DNA reads TGTGCCAGCGGGAGGACAGGGGGCTACGAGCAGTACTTC. Protein: CASGRTGGYEQYF.

This sequence joins TRBV7-2 and TRBJ2-5, with 8 nucleotides matching TRBD2. V shed 5 bases, J shed 4 bases, and the junction held 12 bases outside the gene matches. The germline CDR1 and CDR2 sequences are SGHTA and FQGNSA. The CDR3 has 16 amino acids. The CDR3 loop is CASSITPPGGRETQYF. The DNA of the CDR3 is TGTGCCAGCAGCATTACTCCCCCGGGGGGGCGAGAGACCCAGTACTTC.

V is TRBV5-1 and J is TRBJ2-2, with a possible D match to TRBD2 (5 bases). From germline, CDR1 is SGHRS and CDR2 YFSETQ. V was cut by 2 bases and J by 8 bases, with 16 bases left in between. This CDR3 contains 15 residues. CDR3 amino acids: CASSFLSGEGGELFF. DNA for the CDR3: TGCGCCAGCAGCTTCTTAAGCGGTGAAGGGGGGGAGCTGTTTTTT.

The chain combines TRBV5-1 with TRBJ2-3, with 11 bases matching TRBD2. CDR3 length equals 16 residues. The germline V gene encodes CDR1 SGHRS and CDR2 YFSETQ. Trimming at V came to 3 bases and at J to 2 bases, leaving 5 bases not matched to a gene. CDR3: CASSSRGLADTDTQYF. The CDR3 nucleotides read TGCGCCAGCAGCTCGCGGGGACTAGCGGACACAGATACGCAGTATTTT.

This chain uses TRBV5-1 with TRBJ2-7, with D possibly being TRBD1 (5 bases). This CDR3 spans 15 amino acids. The V end was cut by 4 bases, the J end by 5 bases, with 19 bases between. Germline assignment: CDR1 SGHRS and CDR2 YFSETQ. This CDR3 is CASSRPGQGTHEQYF. CDR3 coding DNA: TGCGCCAGCAGCCGCCCCGGGCAGGGTACCCACGAGCAGTACTTC.

The chain links TRBV11-2 to TRBJ2-2; TRBD2 matches at 8 bases. In germline, CDR1 is SGHAT, CDR2 FQNNGV. The trim removed 3 bases at V and 4 bases at J, leaving 4 bases unmatched. The CDR3 is 15 residues long. CDR3: CASSFGGAVTGELFF. Here the CDR3 DNA reads TGTGCCAGCAGCTTCGGGGGGGCGGTCACCGGGGAGCTGTTTTTT. Based on the CDR3 plus reference TRBV11-2 and TRBJ2-2, the full variable domain is EAGVAQSPRYKIIEKRQSVAFWCNPISGHATLYWYQQILGQGPKLLIQFQNNGVVDDSQLPKDRFSAERLKGVDSTLKIQPAKLEDSAVYLCASSFGGAVTGELFFGEGSRLTVL.

The rearrangement links TRBV19 to TRBJ1-1; D remains ambiguous. CDR3 length: 13 residues. Germline CDR1 and CDR2: LNHDA and SQIVND (reference sequence). V gave up 3 bases and J gave up 2 bases, with 7 bases separating them. The CDR3 bases are TGTGCCAGTAGTATGAAAAGCAACACTGAAGCTTTCTTT. The encoded protein is CASSMKSNTEAFF.

The CDR3 reads CASTQGQGAATEQFF. Here the CDR3 DNA reads TGTGCCAGCACTCAGGGACAGGGGGCTGCTACTGAGCAGTTCTTC. V usage is TRBV7-2 and J usage is TRBJ2-1; 12 bases map to TRBD1. This CDR3 region has 15 residues. Germline CDR1 reads SGHTA; CDR2 reads FQGNSA. V was clipped by 7 bases and J by 9 bases; unmatched bases: 10.

The genes are TRBV7-6 and TRBJ1-3; D remains unclear. The CDR3 spans 15 residues. The germline CDR1 and CDR2 sequences are SGHVS and FNYEAQ. V was pared by 1 base and J by 2 bases, with 9 bases between. CDR3 sequence (DNA): TGTGCCAGCAGCTTAGAACAGATTACTGGAAACACCATATATTTT. Translating gives CASSLEQITGNTIYF.

The gene calls are TRBV7-2 and TRBJ1-2; possible D gene TRBD1, 5 bases. This CDR3 is 13 amino acids long. Between the trimmed V and J ends, which lost 5 bases and 3 bases, there was a span of 10 bases. Germline V gives CDR1 SGHTA, CDR2 FQGNSA. The CDR3 loop is CASSRPTDYGYTF. The DNA for the CDR3 is TGTGCCAGCAGCCGTCCGACAGACTATGGCTACACCTTC.

The genes are TRBV27 and TRBJ2-1; 12 bases are a match to TRBD2. The germline V gene has CDR1 MNHEY and CDR2 SMNVEV (reference sequence). The ends lost 8 bases at V and 5 bases at J; junction bases unmatched: 4. The CDR3 length is 14 residues. The CDR3 DNA reads TGTGCCAGCTGGACTAGCGGGGCCAACAATGAGCAGTTCTTC. Protein: CASWTSGANNEQFF.

The chain has TRBV5-1 and TRBJ1-2; possibly TRBD1 for D (5 bases). This CDR3 is 14 amino acids long. Germline V gene sequence: CDR1 SGHRS, CDR2 YFSETQ. V was shortened by 3 bases and J by 4 bases, with 13 bases between the two germline ends. The CDR3 sequence is CASSSGGNPYGYTF. As DNA, the CDR3 is TGCGCCAGCAGCTCCGGGGGGAACCCCTATGGCTACACCTTC. The complete variable domain, with remaining parts taken from reference TRBV5-1 and TRBJ1-2, reads KAGVTQTPRYLIKTRGQQVTLSCSPISGHRSVSWYQQTPGQGLQFLFEYFSETQRNKGNFPGRFSGRQFSNSRSEMNVSTLELGDSALYLCASSSGGNPYGYTFGSGTRLTVV.

This clone was seen once. The rearrangement links TRBV27 to TRBJ2-3; D gene ambiguous. In germline, CDR1 is MNHEY, CDR2 SMNVEV (reference sequence). V was cut by 5 bases and J by 0 bases, with 6 bases left in between. The CDR3 extends over 13 amino acids. In DNA, the CDR3 is TGTGCCAGCAGTCAAATTAGCACAGATACGCAGTATTTT. Translating gives CASSQISTDTQYF.

Turning to this clone: Other nucleotide sequences in the sample specify the same CDR3. The J gene is TRBJ2-7, the V gene TRBV14; D possibly corresponds to TRBD2 (6 bases). The length of the CDR3 is 12 residues. V dropped 1 base and J dropped 6 bases, with 7 bases sitting between them. Germline CDR1 SGHDN, CDR2 FVKESK. CDR3 protein: CASSQGGIEQYF. Written as DNA, the CDR3 is TGTGCCAGCAGCCAAGGCGGGATCGAGCAGTACTTC.

The chain is built from TRBV5-1 and TRBJ2-1; 10 positions match TRBD2. Germline V gene data show CDR1 as SGHRS and CDR2 as YFSETQ. V was pared by 4 bases and J by 5 bases, with 9 bases of the junction left unmatched. The CDR3 is 16 residues long. The CDR3 spells CASSVAVGTSDNEQFF. The CDR3 DNA reads TGCGCCAGCAGCGTGGCAGTAGGGACTAGCGACAATGAGCAGTTCTTC.

This clone was counted once. This sequence joins TRBV2 and TRBJ1-5, with D tentatively TRBD1 (6 bases). CDR3 length equals 15 residues. Germline V gene lookup returns CDR1 SNHLY and CDR2 FYNNEI. The germline V and J ends were trimmed by 5 bases and 0 bases, with 11 bases remaining between them. In DNA, the CDR3 is TGTGCCAGCAGTCCCGGGACATCTAGCAATCAGCCCCAGCATTTT. Translation: CASSPGTSSNQPQHF.

The chain is built from TRBV4-1 and TRBJ2-4, with D tentatively TRBD2 (6 bases). The CDR3 spans 15 residues. Looked up from germline, CDR1 is MGHRA and CDR2 is YSYEKL. Trimming cost V 4 bases and J 4 bases, with 14 bases left between them. The CDR3 nucleotides are TGCGCCAGCAGCCGTAGCCCGGGACTTAAAAACATTCAGTACTTC. Its protein is CASSRSPGLKNIQYF.

The chain uses TRBV19 and TRBJ1-2; D gene ambiguous. V lost 7 bases, J lost 0 bases, and 9 bases lay in between. The CDR3 totals 13 residues. CDR1 LNHDA and CDR2 SQIVND come from the germline V gene (reference sequence). Here the CDR3 DNA reads TGTGCCAGTAATGGCGGAACTAACTATGGCTACACCTTC. Translation gives CASNGGTNYGYTF.

The chain employs TRBV14 and TRBJ1-5, with D uncertain. Between the trimmed V and J ends, which lost 4 bases and 4 bases, there was a span of 8 bases. The CDR3 extends over 13 amino acids. Germline CDR1 is SGHDN and CDR2 is FVKESK. Here the CDR3 reads CASSLGLNQPQHF. The CDR3 DNA reads TGTGCCAGCAGCCTCGGACTGAATCAGCCCCAGCATTTT. The full variable domain, rest sourced from reference TRBV14 and TRBJ1-5, is EAGVTQFPSHSVIEKGQTVTLRCDPISGHDNLYWYRRVMGKEIKFLLHFVKESKQDESGMPNNRFLAERTGGTYSTLKVQPAELEDSGVYFCASSLGLNQPQHFGDGTRLSIL.

The chain links TRBV6-4 to TRBJ2-5; the D gene is possibly TRBD1 (5 bases). The CDR3 sequence is 13 residues long. Trimming stripped 3 bases from V and 6 bases from J, with 11 bases between. CDR1 and CDR2 (germline): MRHNA, SNTAGT. CDR3 DNA sequence: TGTGCCAGCAGTGAACAGGAGTTGCAGACCCAGTACTTC. Residues: CASSEQELQTQYF.

The chain joins TRBV28 to TRBJ1-2; 9 bases fit TRBD1. Looked up from germline, CDR1 is MDHEN and CDR2 is SYDVKM. The CDR3 totals 13 residues. The V segment lost 10 bases and the J segment 2 bases; nucleotides outside the gene matches: 5. As DNA, the CDR3 is TGTGCCACCTGGGGACAGGGCAACTATGGCTACACCTTC. This codes for CATWGQGNYGYTF.